These T cell receptor beta chains were read from a single sample in a study of blood T cells in healthy people across ages. Via MiXCR, TCRdb re-called the 5' RACE reads, giving one row per CDR3 protein. The sample consists of roughly 1.5 million distinct CDR3 sequences, 35% to 45% of them appearing once. Input material: blood. These receptors were taken from a woman between 18 and 29 years old in good health. CDR3s include the opening cysteine and the closing phenylalanine or tryptophan. The order of the fields is D gene, J gene, clone size, V gene, CDR3 DNA, CDR3 protein. D genes are given only for firm matches. Only some rows state a clone size, as once, few, many or a class for expanded clones.

>.|TRBJ2-1|.|TRBV9
TGTGCCAGCAGCCCGACGGCCACTCGCGGGGGCCTATCAAATGAGCAGTTCTTC
CASSPTATRGGLSNEQFF
>.|TRBJ1-1|few|TRBV7-9
TGTGCCAGCAGCTTAGGCTCGGGGTCTCACACTGAAGCTTTCTTT
CASSLGSGSHTEAFF
>.|TRBJ2-1|.|TRBV9
TGTGCCAGCAGCGAGACAAGGGGCCTTGAGCAGTTCTTC
CASSETRGLEQFF
>TRBD1|TRBJ1-2|.|TRBV30
TGTGCCTGGAGTCCTGGACAGGGCCCCCTCTATGGCTACACCTTC
CAWSPGQGPLYGYTF
>TRBD2|TRBJ2-1|.|TRBV7-2
TGTGCCAGTAGCTTAGTAGGAGCGGGAGTTTACAATGAGGAGTTCTTC
CASSLVGAGVYNEEFF
>TRBD2|TRBJ2-3|.|TRBV3-1
TGTGCCAGCAGCCTCGGACTAGCGGGGCTCAGCACAGATACGCAGTATTTT
CASSLGLAGLSTDTQYF
>.|TRBJ2-5|few|TRBV7-2
TGTGCCAGCAGCTTCCCGCAGGTCCGAAGGTATCAAGAGACCCAGTACTTC
CASSFPQVRRYQETQYF
>TRBD2|TRBJ2-7|few|TRBV27
TGTGCCAGCAGTGAACCGGGACTAGCGGGAGCCGAGCAGTACTTC
CASSEPGLAGAEQYF
>TRBD1|TRBJ2-7|.|TRBV4-3
TGCGCCGGCAGCCAGGGGACAGGGATCAGTGAGCAGTACTTC
CAGSQGTGISEQYF
>.|TRBJ1-3|.|TRBV12-3/TRBV12-4
TGTGCCAGCAGTTTAAGTGGCTCTGGAAACACCATATATTTT
CASSLSGSGNTIYF
>TRBD1|TRBJ2-1|many|TRBV29-1
TGCAGCGTTGAATCCGGACAGGGGGCGAAGTTCTTC
CSVESGQGAKFF
>.|TRBJ2-1|many|TRBV29-1
TGCAGCGTTGAAGATGGGGGTGGCAGGGAGCGCAATGAGCAGTTCTTC
CSVEDGGGRERNEQFF
>.|TRBJ2-3|.|TRBV27
TGTACCAGCAGTTTATCGGCAGGGATCGTTTCAGATACGCAGTATTTT
CTSSLSAGIVSDTQYF
>TRBD2|TRBJ2-2|.|TRBV11-1
TGTGCCAGCAGCTCCCCGGGACTAGCGGCGAACACCGGGGAGCTGTTTTTT
CASSSPGLAANTGELFF
>.|TRBJ2-1|.|TRBV27
TGTGCCAGCAGTTTATCGCCCCGTGGGGGGAGTGCCCATGAGCAGTTCTTC
CASSLSPRGGSAHEQFF
>.|TRBJ2-7|.|TRBV4-1
TGCGCCAGCAGCCATTTAGACAAAGAGTCCCAGTACTTC
CASSHLDKESQYF
>TRBD1|TRBJ1-6|.|TRBV28
TGTGCCAGCAGGCCGGGACAGGGGGGATCACCCCTCCACTTT
CASRPGQGGSPLHF
>.|TRBJ2-7|.|TRBV2
TGTGCCCTGAGGGGACTGGGGACCTACGAGCAGTACTTC
CALRGLGTYEQYF
>.|TRBJ2-3|.|TRBV5-1
TGCGCCAGCAGTTACGACGGCCACCGCGGGACAGATACGCAGTATTTT
CASSYDGHRGTDTQYF
>TRBD2|TRBJ2-1|.|TRBV12-3/TRBV12-4
TGTACCAGCAGTGAAACCGGGACTAGGAATGAGCAGTTCTTC
CTSSETGTRNEQFF
>.|TRBJ2-7|.|TRBV9
TGTGCCAGCAGCGATGACACGACCTACGAGCAGTACTTC
CASSDDTTYEQYF
>TRBD1|TRBJ2-5|.|TRBV9
TGTGCCAGCAGCGGAACAGGGGGCGCTTCCAATGAGCAGTACTTC
CASSGTGGASNEQYF
>.|TRBJ2-7|.|TRBV20-1
TGCAGTGCTCAAACCCAGTACGAGCAGTACTTC
CSAQTQYEQYF
>TRBD1|TRBJ1-5|few|TRBV6-6
TGTGCCAGCAGTTACCGCGGACAGGGGAGCAATCAGCCCCAGCATTTT
CASSYRGQGSNQPQHF
>.|TRBJ1-1|.|TRBV10-3
TGTGCCATCAGTGTGGGACCCTTGAACACTGAAGCTTTCTTT
CAISVGPLNTEAFF
>.|TRBJ1-1|few|TRBV20-1
TGCAGTGCTAGAGGCAGGTCGAACACTGAAGCTTTCTTT
CSARGRSNTEAFF
>.|TRBJ1-5|.|TRBV20-1
TGCAGTGCTATCGGGACCCTCGGTCAGCCCCAGCATTTT
CSAIGTLGQPQHF
>TRBD2|TRBJ2-1|many|TRBV3-1
TGTGCCAGCAGCCAAGAGGTCCCCTCTCTAGCGGGAGGTTTAAATGAGCAGTTCTTC
CASSQEVPSLAGGLNEQFF
>.|TRBJ2-5|.|TRBV5-5
TGTGCCAGCAGAGCCACAGGGAACGAGGACAATGAGCAGTACTTC
CASRATGNEDNEQYF
>.|TRBJ2-1|many|TRBV12-3/TRBV12-4
TGTGCCAGCAGTCTCCGGACTAAGAATGAGCAGTTCTTC
CASSLRTKNEQFF
>.|TRBJ2-5|many|TRBV4-1
TGCGCCAGCAGCCAAGTTGGGGTATGGGAGACCCAGTACTTC
CASSQVGVWETQYF
>.|TRBJ2-7|.|TRBV5-1
TGCGCCAGCAGCTTGGCCATGATGGGGGATCGGTACGAGCAGTACTTC
CASSLAMMGDRYEQYF
>TRBD2|TRBJ2-3|few|TRBV7-6
TGTGCCAGCAGCTTCCCGGGAGGGGAGGACCTCACAGATACGCAGTATTTT
CASSFPGGEDLTDTQYF
>.|TRBJ1-5|.|TRBV3-1
TGTGCCAGCAGCCAAGATCGGGGGCCTTTTAGCAATCAGCCCCAGCACTTT
CASSQDRGPFSNQPQHF
>.|TRBJ1-5|few|TRBV20-1
TGCAGTGCTAGCAGGGAACCTAATCAGCCCCAGCATTTT
CSASREPNQPQHF
>.|TRBJ2-1|.|TRBV10-3
TGTGCCATCAGTGATGGACGAGACTACAATGAGCAGTTCTTC
CAISDGRDYNEQFF
>TRBD2|TRBJ2-1|.|TRBV5-1
TGCGCCAGCAGCCCACTAGCGTACTACAATGAGCAGTTCTTC
CASSPLAYYNEQFF
>.|TRBJ2-3|.|TRBV27
TGTGCCACAACTCACGGGGACCCCACAGATACGCAGTATTTT
CATTHGDPTDTQYF
>.|TRBJ2-7|few|TRBV7-2
TGTGCCAGCAGCCGCGTTGGAACTAGCCGTTACTACGAGCAGTACTTC
CASSRVGTSRYYEQYF